This entry lists 4 T cell receptor beta chains sequenced from one sample in a study of post-analysis software for immune sequencing data. General study results and limits: TRBV5-6, TRBV5-1 and TRBV20-1 belonged to a set of a handful of TRBV segments that were more frequent in patients than controls.

cDNA libraries for TCR beta contained unique molecular identifiers. Each CDR3 protein is one row after TCRdb ran MiXCR on the PCR reads. The sample includes about 540,000 distinct CDR3 sequences, around a third of them seen just once. Their antigens remain unidentified. Sequencing used blood. These receptors were obtained from a girl under 18 with multiple sclerosis.

The chain uses TRBV5-1 and TRBJ2-3; the D is unclear. Germline-derived CDR1 and CDR2 are SGHRS and YFSETQ. The CDR3 sequence is 16 residues long. V was trimmed by 0 bases and J by 5 bases, leaving 16 bases between them. As DNA, the CDR3 is TGCGCCAGCAGCTTGGCCTTTCAGAGTACCCAAGATACGCAGTATTTT. Its translation: CASSLAFQSTQDTQYF.

This clonotype came up a few times. The chain has TRBV20-1 and TRBJ2-3; 8 positions match TRBD1. This CDR3 spans 21 amino acids. The germline V gene encodes CDR1 DFQATT and CDR2 SNEGSKA (reference sequence). V dropped 2 bases and J dropped 0; count of bases not matched to a gene: 22. The CDR3 here is CSARSYVRRQGTPFSTDTQYF. CDR3 nucleotides: TGCAGTGCTAGATCATACGTGAGGAGACAGGGGACCCCCTTTAGCACAGATACGCAGTATTTT.

This clonotype has a handful of counts. J is TRBJ2-5 and V is TRBV6-6; no firm D call. Trimming shortened V by 0 bases and J by 4 bases, and 12 bases separated the two germline ends. Germline loops: CDR1 MNHNY, CDR2 SVGAGI (reference sequence). The length of the CDR3 is 15 residues. CDR3 nucleotides: TGTGCCAGCAGTTACTCGAAGATCCGTGGAGAGACCCAGTACTTC. The encoded protein is CASSYSKIRGETQYF.

The chain recombines TRBV3-1 with TRBJ1-5; 8 bases agree with TRBD1. Germline V gives CDR1 LGHDT, CDR2 YNNKEL (reference sequence). The CDR3 runs to 15 residues. The V gene end was trimmed by 1 base and the J gene end by 5 bases; junction bases not matched to a gene: 4. CDR3 protein: CASSQGGQEHQPQHF. The CDR3 bases are TGTGCCAGCAGCCAAGGGGGACAGGAGCATCAGCCCCAGCATTTT.